The 19 T cell receptor beta chains below come from one sample, sequenced in a study of T cells in Graves' hyperthyroidism and ophthalmopathy (dated by TCRdb to 2018 to 2020). Library method: multiplex PCR. Instrument on record: Illumina HiSeq 2000. TCR beta CDR3 regions were amplified from RNA transcripts. A first-round RT-PCR of the TCR CDR3 used the HTBI primer set with the Qiagen OneStep RT-PCR kit. TCRdb itself trimmed the public reads at Q25 with fastp, ran MiXCR and retained productive beta chains. A single entry per CDR3 protein holds the most common genes and DNA from its merged rows. This sample gives 500,000 to 600,000 distinct CDR3 sequences in total; 35% to 50% of them show up just once. 35% to 50% of the sample is taken by the ten largest. Input material: peripheral blood or thyroid tissue (not recorded which). All receptors come from an adult woman with Graves' disease, either hyperthyroidism or ophthalmopathy (not recorded which).

The chain couples TRBV20-1 to TRBJ1-1; no clear D gene. Germline V gives CDR1 DFQATT, CDR2 SNEGSKA (reference sequence). Trimming pared 3 bases from V and 6 bases from J, leaving 11 bases between. The CDR3 is 12 amino acids. CDR3 sequence reads: CSARGGLAEAFF. The DNA of the CDR3 is TGCAGTGCTAGGGGAGGGCTCGCTGAAGCTTTCTTT.

This clonotype was detected ten times or more. This chain joins TRBV4-3 and TRBJ1-1; TRBD1 agrees at 7 bases. The CDR3 runs 16 residues. Trimming took 0 bases from V and 6 from J; bases not matched to a gene: 10. The germline gives CDR1 LGHNA, CDR2 YSLEER. The CDR3 nucleotides read TGCGCCAGCAGCCAAGAACTTAGACAACAGGGGTCTGAAGCTTTCTTT. The encoded protein is CASSQELRQQGSEAFF.

This chain links TRBV28 with TRBJ2-7, with D unclear. CDR3 length equals 12 residues. The V gene lost 5 bases and the J gene lost 4 bases, with 9 bases spanning the gap. The germline V gene encodes CDR1 MDHEN and CDR2 SYDVKM. CDR3: CASSTDIYEQYF. The CDR3 DNA reads as TGTGCCAGCAGTACCGACATTTACGAGCAGTACTTC.

This clonotype was counted many times. J is TRBJ2-5 and V is TRBV6-5; 7 nucleotides agree with TRBD1. CDR1 and CDR2 from the germline V gene are MNHEY and SVGAGI. The CDR3 length is 13 residues. The J segment lost 4 bases and the V segment lost 8 bases, leaving 7 bases of the junction unmatched. CDR3 loop: CASGQGDRETQYF. In DNA, the CDR3 is TGTGCCAGCGGGCAGGGGGATAGAGAGACCCAGTACTTC.

The gene calls are TRBV28 and TRBJ1-1; D is undetermined. V was shortened by 3 bases and J by 7 bases, with 9 bases between the two germline ends. Germline assignment: CDR1 MDHEN and CDR2 SYDVKM. This CDR3 has 12 residues. DNA for the CDR3: TGTGCCAGCAGTTTTTTCAGGCGTGAAGCTTTCTTT. Translated, it gives CASSFFRREAFF.

This clonotype was seen ten or more times. The chain employs TRBV5-5 and TRBJ2-6; no clear D gene. The ends were cut back, 0 bases at V and 7 bases at J, with 11 bases in the middle. CDR3 length: 15 amino acids. Germline V CDR1 and CDR2: SGHKS, YYEKEE (reference sequence). The CDR3: CASSLDPIRANVLTF. CDR3 DNA sequence: TGTGCCAGCAGCTTGGACCCCATTCGAGCCAACGTCCTGACTTTC.

The J gene is TRBJ2-3, the V gene TRBV4-3; 7 bases are a match to TRBD1. The trim removed 1 base at V and 0 bases at J, leaving 7 bases unmatched. This CDR3 comprises 17 residues. Germline assignment: CDR1 LGHNA and CDR2 YSLEER. The chain's CDR3 is CASSQGHRGGSTDTQYF. CDR3 DNA: TGCGCCAGCAGCCAAGGCCACAGGGGTGGGAGCACAGATACGCAGTATTTT.

The chain has TRBV2 and TRBJ1-1; the D is unclear. The CDR3 is 13 amino acids. V lost 2 bases and J lost 0, with 4 bases in between. Germline V CDR1 and CDR2: SNHLY, FYNNEI. In nucleotides, the CDR3 is TGTGCCAGCAGTGAAATGGTGAACACTGAAGCTTTCTTT. Translated: CASSEMVNTEAFF. Full variable domain (remainder filled in from reference TRBV2 and TRBJ1-1): EPEVTQTPSHQVTQMGQEVILRCVPISNHLYFYWYRQILGQKVEFLVSFYNNEISEKSEIFDDQFSVERPDGSNFTLKIRSTKLEDSAMYFCASSEMVNTEAFFGQGTRLTVV.

The V gene is TRBV11-2, the J gene TRBJ1-1; tentatively, D is TRBD1 (6 bases). The germline CDR1 and CDR2 sequences are SGHAT and FQNNGV. V was shortened by 1 base and J by 5 bases, with 14 bases between the two germline ends. The CDR3 spans 15 residues. CDR3 region: CASSLGDKVGTEAFF. The CDR3 region has the DNA TGTGCCAGCAGCTTAGGGGACAAGGTTGGTACTGAAGCTTTCTTT.

The rearrangement joins TRBV20-1 to TRBJ2-7; D possibly corresponds to TRBD2 (5 bases). CDR3 length equals 13 residues. Trimming stripped 3 bases from V and 7 bases from J, with 16 bases between. CDR1 DFQATT and CDR2 SNEGSKA come from the germline V gene (reference sequence). CDR3 bases: TGCAGTGCTAGCCCACTAGTTCCTGGGGAGCAGTACTTC. This gives the protein CSASPLVPGEQYF.

Concerning this clonotype: The junction shows a germline mismatch at one end, possibly a read error. The chain carries TRBV7-2 and TRBJ1-6, with 8 bases fitting TRBD1. The CDR3 is 15 amino acids. In germline, CDR1 is SGHTA, CDR2 FQGNSA. The chain's CDR3 is CAGSLTGAGDPPLHF. The CDR3 region has the DNA TGTGCCGGCAGCCTGACAGGGGCGGGGGATCCACCCCTCCACTTT.

This clonotype was counted between two and nine times. The gene calls are TRBV29-1 and TRBJ2-7, with D perhaps TRBD2 (6 bases). V shed 1 base and J shed 4 bases, with 11 bases lying between them. This CDR3 is built from 13 residues. Germline assignment: CDR1 SQVTM and CDR2 ANQGSEA. This chain's CDR3 is CSVEAGVGYEQYF. The CDR3 DNA reads as TGCAGCGTTGAAGCGGGAGTAGGTTACGAGCAGTACTTC.

This chain connects TRBV7-9 to TRBJ2-7, with 10 nucleotides matching TRBD1. CDR1 SEHNR and CDR2 FQNEAQ come from the germline V gene (reference sequence). V trimming: 5 bases; J trimming: 2 bases; junction bases outside the gene matches: 6. This CDR3 comprises 15 residues. In nucleotides, the CDR3 is TGTGCCAGCAGCCTGGCGACAGGGGGCCCCTACGAGCAGTACTTC. Translating gives CASSLATGGPYEQYF.

J is TRBJ2-7 and V is TRBV15; 11 bases map to TRBD2. The CDR3 spans 13 residues. V shed 6 bases and J 5 bases; nucleotides not matched to a gene: 3. Looked up from germline, CDR1 is LNHNV and CDR2 is YYDKDF (reference sequence). This CDR3 reads CATRLAGVDEQYF. CDR3 coding DNA: TGTGCCACCAGACTAGCGGGGGTTGACGAGCAGTACTTC.

The chain employs TRBV7-8 and TRBJ2-7; 8 positions agree with TRBD1. The CDR3 extends over 18 amino acids. V lost 1 base and J lost 2; bases outside the gene matches: 13. The germline gives CDR1 SGHVS, CDR2 FQNEAQ. CDR3 protein: CASSLGPSGQVSAYEQYF. CDR3 bases: TGTGCCAGCAGCTTAGGTCCATCGGGACAGGTCTCAGCCTACGAGCAGTACTTC.

V and J are TRBV10-3 and TRBJ1-2; no clear D. The CDR3 sequence is 13 residues long. V lost 10 bases, J lost 5 bases, and 17 bases lay in between. CDR1 is ENHRY, CDR2 SYGVKD, per germline. The CDR3 DNA is TGTGCCAGCAATCCGGAAACAACTTATGGCTACACCTTC. Residues: CASNPETTYGYTF.

As for this clonotype: The junction differs from germline at one of its ends, possibly a read error. This sequence joins TRBV20-1 and TRBJ1-2, with D maybe TRBD1 (5 bases). Per the germline V gene, CDR1 is DFQATT and CDR2 is SNEGSKA (reference sequence). CDR3 size: 13 residues. The DNA for the CDR3 is TGCAGTGCTAGAGATTTTGGGACTGATGGCCACACCTTC. Amino acid sequence: CSARDFGTDGHTF.

The chain employs TRBV2 and TRBJ2-7, with 11 bases fitting TRBD2. V dropped 6 bases and J dropped 4; count of bases not matched to a gene: 8. The germline V gene encodes CDR1 SNHLY and CDR2 FYNNEI. The CDR3 is 15 amino acids. Here the CDR3 DNA reads TGTGCCAGCAGATACTCTAGCGGGAGGTTGTACGAGCAGTACTTC. It is translated as CASRYSSGRLYEQYF.

In regard to this clonotype: Being one base from a much bigger clone, this may be a read error. In this CDR3 the conserved last residue, phenylalanine or tryptophan, is missing, so a read error is likely. V usage is TRBV20-1 and J usage is TRBJ2-7; 11 positions match TRBD1. Germline V CDR1 and CDR2: DFQATT, SNEGSKA (reference sequence). This CDR3 contains 14 residues. The ends lost 6 bases at V and 3 bases at J; junction bases unmatched: 7. CDR3 in amino acids: CSAHLGQGGYEQYL. CDR3 nucleotides: TGCAGTGCCCATCTGGGACAGGGGGGCTACGAGCAGTACCTC.